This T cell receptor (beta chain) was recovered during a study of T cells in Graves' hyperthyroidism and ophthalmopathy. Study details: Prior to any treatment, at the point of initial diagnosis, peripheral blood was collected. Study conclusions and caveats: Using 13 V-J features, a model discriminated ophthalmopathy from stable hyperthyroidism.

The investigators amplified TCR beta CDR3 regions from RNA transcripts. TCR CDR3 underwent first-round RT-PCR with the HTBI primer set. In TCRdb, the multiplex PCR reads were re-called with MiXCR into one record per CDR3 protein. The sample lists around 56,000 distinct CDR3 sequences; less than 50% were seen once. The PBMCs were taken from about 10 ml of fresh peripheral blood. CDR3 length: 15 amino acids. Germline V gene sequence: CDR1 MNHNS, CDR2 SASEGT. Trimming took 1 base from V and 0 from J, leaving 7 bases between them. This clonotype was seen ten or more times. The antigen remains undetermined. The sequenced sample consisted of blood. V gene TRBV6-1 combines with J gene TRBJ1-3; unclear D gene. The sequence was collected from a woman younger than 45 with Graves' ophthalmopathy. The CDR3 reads CASSEDGYSGNTIYF. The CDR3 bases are TGTGCCAGCAGTGAAGACGGATACTCTGGAAACACCATATATTTT.